These 3 T cell receptor beta chains originate from one sample sequenced in a study of cytomegalovirus exposure and HLA in healthy donors (dated by TCRdb to 2016 to 2017). Libraries came from the immunoSEQ multiplex PCR assay. For the multiplex PCR, a mixture combining 60 forward primers for TCR Vbeta segments and 13 reverse primers for TCR Jbeta segments was used. TCRdb limited this immuneACCESS table to in-frame rearrangements with V and J called. A share of clones is missing; checked studies link under half to unresolved V genes, and the rest is unexplained. The sample yields 100,000 or so clones; roughly 66% were counted once. The ten largest clones capture roughly 2.2% of the sample. Sequenced input: PBMCs. The receptor set was obtained from a man aged 25 to 40 in good health and CMV-seronegative.

The J gene is TRBJ1-1, the V gene TRBV4-1, with D possibly being TRBD1 (6 bases). This CDR3 spans 17 amino acids. Germline CDR1 and CDR2: MGHRA and YSYEKL. Trimming stripped 4 bases from V and 0 bases from J, with 18 bases between. The DNA for the CDR3 is TGCGCCAGCAGCCTCTCTACTTTGCCAGGGGTGAACACTGAAGCTTTCTTT. Translating it yields CASSLSTLPGVNTEAFF.

The rearrangement links TRBV6-5 to TRBJ1-1; D call uncertain. This CDR3 spans 14 amino acids. V dropped 7 bases and J dropped 3 bases, with 15 bases sitting between them. Per the germline V gene, CDR1 is MNHEY and CDR2 is SVGAGI. DNA for the CDR3: TGTGCCAGCACTCTTATTGGGAGGGACACTGAAGCTTTCTTT. It is translated as CASTLIGRDTEAFF.

This rearrangement joins TRBV13 to TRBJ1-3; 8 positions agree with TRBD1. CDR1 is PRHDT and CDR2 is FYEKMQ in the germline V gene (reference sequence). The CDR3 consists of 14 residues. After removal of 6 bases from V and 3 bases from J, the junction contained 4 bases not matched to a gene. The CDR3 sequence: CASSRQGIGNTIYF. CDR3 nucleotides: TGTGCCAGCAGTCGACAGGGGATTGGAAACACCATATATTTT.